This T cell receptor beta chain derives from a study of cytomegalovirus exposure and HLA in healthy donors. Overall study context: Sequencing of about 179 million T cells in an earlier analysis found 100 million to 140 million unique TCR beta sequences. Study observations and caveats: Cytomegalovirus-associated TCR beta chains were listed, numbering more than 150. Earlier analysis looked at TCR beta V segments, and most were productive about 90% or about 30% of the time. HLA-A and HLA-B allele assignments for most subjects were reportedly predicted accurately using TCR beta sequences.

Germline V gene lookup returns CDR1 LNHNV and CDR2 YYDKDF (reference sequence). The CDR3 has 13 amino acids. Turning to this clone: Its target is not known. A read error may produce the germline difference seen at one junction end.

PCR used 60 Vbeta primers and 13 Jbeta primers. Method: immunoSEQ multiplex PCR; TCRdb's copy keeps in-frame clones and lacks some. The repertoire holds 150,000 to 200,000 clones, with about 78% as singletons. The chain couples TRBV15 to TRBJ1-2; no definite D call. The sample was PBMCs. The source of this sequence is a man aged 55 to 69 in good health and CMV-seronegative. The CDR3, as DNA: TGTGCCACCAGCCCCGGTCCCGGTCGTTCCTACCCCTTC. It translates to CATSPGPGRSYPF.